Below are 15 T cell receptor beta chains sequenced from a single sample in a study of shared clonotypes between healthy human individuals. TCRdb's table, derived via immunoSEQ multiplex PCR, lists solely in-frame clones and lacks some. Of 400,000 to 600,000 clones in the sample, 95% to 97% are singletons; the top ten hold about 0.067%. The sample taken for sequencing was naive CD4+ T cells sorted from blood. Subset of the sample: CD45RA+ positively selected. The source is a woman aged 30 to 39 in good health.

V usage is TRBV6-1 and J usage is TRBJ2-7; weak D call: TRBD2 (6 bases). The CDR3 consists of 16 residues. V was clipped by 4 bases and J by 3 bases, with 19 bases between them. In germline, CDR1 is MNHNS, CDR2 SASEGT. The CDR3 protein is CASSAVPRGTGYEQYF. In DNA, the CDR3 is TGTGCCAGCAGTGCCGTCCCACGGGGGACCGGCTACGAGCAGTACTTC.

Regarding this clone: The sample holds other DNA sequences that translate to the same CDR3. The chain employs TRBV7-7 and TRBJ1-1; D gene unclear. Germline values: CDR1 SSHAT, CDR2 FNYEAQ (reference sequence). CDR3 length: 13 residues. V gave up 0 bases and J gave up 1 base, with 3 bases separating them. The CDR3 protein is CASSLARNTEAFF. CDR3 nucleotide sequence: TGTGCCAGCAGCTTAGCAAGGAACACTGAAGCTTTCTTT.

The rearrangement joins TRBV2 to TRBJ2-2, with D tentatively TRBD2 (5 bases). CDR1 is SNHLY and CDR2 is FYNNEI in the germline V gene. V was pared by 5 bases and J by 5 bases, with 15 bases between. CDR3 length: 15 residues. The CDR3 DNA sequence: TGTGCCAGCAGTAAGGACGGACGGGAAACCGGGGAGCTGTTTTTT. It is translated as CASSKDGRETGELFF. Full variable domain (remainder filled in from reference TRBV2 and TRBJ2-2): EPEVTQTPSHQVTQMGQEVILRCVPISNHLYFYWYRQILGQKVEFLVSFYNNEISEKSEIFDDQFSVERPDGSNFTLKIRSTKLEDSAMYFCASSKDGRETGELFFGEGSRLTVL.

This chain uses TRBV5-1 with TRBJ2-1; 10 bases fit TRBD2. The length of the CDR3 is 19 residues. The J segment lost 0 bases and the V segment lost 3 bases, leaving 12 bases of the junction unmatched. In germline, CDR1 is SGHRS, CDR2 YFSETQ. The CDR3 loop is CASSSMSGRARSSYNEQFF. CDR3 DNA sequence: TGCGCCAGCAGCTCCATGAGCGGGAGGGCCAGGTCCTCCTACAATGAGCAGTTCTTC.

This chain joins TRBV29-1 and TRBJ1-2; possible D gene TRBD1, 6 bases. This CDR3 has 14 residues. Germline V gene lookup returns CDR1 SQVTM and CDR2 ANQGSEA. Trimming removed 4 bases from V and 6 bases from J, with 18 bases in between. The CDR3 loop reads CSVGAPRQGHGYTF. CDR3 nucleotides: TGCAGCGTTGGAGCTCCTCGTCAGGGGCATGGCTACACCTTC. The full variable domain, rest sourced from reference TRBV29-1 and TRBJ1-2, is SAVISQKPSRDICQRGTSLTIQCQVDSQVTMMFWYRQQPGQSLTLIATANQGSEATYESGFVIDKFPISRPNLTFSTLTVSNMSPEDSSIYLCSVGAPRQGHGYTFGSGTRLTVV.

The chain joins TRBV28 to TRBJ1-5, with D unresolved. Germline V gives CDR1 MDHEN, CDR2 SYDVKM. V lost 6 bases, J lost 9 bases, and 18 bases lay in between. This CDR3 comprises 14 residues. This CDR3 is CASRAHSGSGPQHF. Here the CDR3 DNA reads TGTGCCAGCAGGGCGCACTCAGGTTCAGGGCCCCAGCATTTT.

This chain's CDR3 is CASSTDGQVDIQYF. In nucleotides, the CDR3 is TGTGCCAGCAGCACCGATGGACAGGTTGACATTCAGTACTTC. The chain employs TRBV5-4 and TRBJ2-4; 7 bases line up with TRBD1. Per the germline V gene, CDR1 is SGHNT and CDR2 is YYREEE (reference sequence). V lost 4 bases, J lost 8 bases, and 9 bases stayed unmatched. CDR3 length: 14 residues.

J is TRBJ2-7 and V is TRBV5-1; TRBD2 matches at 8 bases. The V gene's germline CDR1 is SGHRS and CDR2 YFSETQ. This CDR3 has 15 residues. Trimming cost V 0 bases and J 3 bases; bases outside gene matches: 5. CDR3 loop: CASSLGLAGIYEQYF. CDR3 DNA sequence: TGCGCCAGCAGCTTGGGCCTAGCGGGTATCTACGAGCAGTACTTC.

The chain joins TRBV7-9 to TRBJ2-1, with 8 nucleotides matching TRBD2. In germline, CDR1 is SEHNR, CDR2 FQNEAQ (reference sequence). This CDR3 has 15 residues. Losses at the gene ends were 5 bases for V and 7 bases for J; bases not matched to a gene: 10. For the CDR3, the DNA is TGTGCCAGCAGCCCGGGGCGGGGGGCGAGGAATGAGCAGTTCTTC. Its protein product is CASSPGRGARNEQFF.

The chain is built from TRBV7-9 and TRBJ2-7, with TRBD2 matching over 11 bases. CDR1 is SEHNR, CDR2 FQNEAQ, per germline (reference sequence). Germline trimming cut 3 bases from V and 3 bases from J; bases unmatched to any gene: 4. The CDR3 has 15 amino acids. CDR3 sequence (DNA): TGTGCCAGCAGCTTGACTAGCGGGATGAACTACGAGCAGTACTTC. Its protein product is CASSLTSGMNYEQYF.

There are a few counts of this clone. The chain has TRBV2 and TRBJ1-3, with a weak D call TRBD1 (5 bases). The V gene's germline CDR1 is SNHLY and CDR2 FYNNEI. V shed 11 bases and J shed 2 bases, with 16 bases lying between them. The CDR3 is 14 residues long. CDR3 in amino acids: CAASREGPGNTIYF. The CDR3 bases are TGTGCCGCATCTAGGGAGGGGCCTGGAAACACCATATATTTT.

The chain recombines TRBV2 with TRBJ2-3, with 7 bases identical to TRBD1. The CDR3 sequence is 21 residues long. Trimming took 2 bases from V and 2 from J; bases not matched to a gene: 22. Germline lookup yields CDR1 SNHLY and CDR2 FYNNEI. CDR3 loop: CASSERSYRDSSWFVTDTQYF. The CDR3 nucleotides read TGTGCCAGCAGTGAAAGGTCCTACCGGGACAGCAGCTGGTTCGTCACAGATACGCAGTATTTT.

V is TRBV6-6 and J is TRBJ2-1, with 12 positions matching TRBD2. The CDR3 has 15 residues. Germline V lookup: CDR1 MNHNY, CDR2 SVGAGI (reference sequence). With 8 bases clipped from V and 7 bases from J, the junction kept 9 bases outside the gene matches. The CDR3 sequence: CASRRTSGRKNEQFF. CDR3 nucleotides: TGTGCCAGCCGGAGAACTAGCGGGAGGAAGAATGAGCAGTTCTTC.

The CDR3 DNA sequence: TGTGCCAGCAGCTTAAATCCCGGGAGCCCCAACGAGCAGTACTTC. It specifies CASSLNPGSPNEQYF. The gene calls are TRBV11-1 and TRBJ2-7; a possible D gene is TRBD2 (6 bases). The CDR3 runs to 15 residues. CDR1 and CDR2 (germline): SGHAT, FQDESV (reference sequence). Trimming removed 2 bases from V and 5 bases from J, with 16 bases in between.

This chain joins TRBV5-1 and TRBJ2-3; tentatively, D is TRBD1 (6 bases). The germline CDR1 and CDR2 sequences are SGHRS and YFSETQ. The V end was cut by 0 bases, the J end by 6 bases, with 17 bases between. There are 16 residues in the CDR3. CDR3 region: CASSLADTGRVDTQYF. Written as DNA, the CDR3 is TGCGCCAGCAGCTTGGCTGATACAGGGCGGGTTGATACGCAGTATTTT.